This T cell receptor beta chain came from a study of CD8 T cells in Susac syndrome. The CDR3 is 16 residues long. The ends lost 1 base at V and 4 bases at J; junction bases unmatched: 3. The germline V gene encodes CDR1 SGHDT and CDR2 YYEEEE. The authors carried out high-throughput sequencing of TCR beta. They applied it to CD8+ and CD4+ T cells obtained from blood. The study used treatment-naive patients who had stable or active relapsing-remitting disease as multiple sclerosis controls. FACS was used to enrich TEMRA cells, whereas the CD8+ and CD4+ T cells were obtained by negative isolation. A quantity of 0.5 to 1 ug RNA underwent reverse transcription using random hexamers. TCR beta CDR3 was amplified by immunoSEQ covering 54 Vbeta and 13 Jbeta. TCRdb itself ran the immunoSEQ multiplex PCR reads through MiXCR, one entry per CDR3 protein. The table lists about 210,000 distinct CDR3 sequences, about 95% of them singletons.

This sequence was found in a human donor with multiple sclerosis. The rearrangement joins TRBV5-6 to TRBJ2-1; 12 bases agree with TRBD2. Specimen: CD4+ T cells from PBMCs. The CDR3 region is CASSLLTSGGYNEQFF. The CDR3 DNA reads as TGTGCCAGCAGCTTGTTGACTAGCGGGGGATACAATGAGCAGTTCTTC. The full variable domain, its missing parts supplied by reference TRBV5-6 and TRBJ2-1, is DAGVTQSPTHLIKTRGQQVTLRCSPKSGHDTVSWYQQALGQGPQFIFQYYEEEERQRGNFPDRFSGHQFPNYSSELNVNALLLGDSALYLCASSLLTSGGYNEQFFGPGTRLTVL.